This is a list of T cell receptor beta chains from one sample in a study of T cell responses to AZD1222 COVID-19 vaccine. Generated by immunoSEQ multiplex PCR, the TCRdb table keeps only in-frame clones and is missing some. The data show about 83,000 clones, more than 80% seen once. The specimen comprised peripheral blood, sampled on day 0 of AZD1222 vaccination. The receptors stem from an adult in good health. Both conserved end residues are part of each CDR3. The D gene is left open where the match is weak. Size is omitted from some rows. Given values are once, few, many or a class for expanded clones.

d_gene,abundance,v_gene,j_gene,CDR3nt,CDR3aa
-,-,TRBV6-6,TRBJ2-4,TGTGCCAGCAGTTACTCGAGCCAGGCAGGGAACATTCAGTACTTC,CASSYSSQAGNIQYF
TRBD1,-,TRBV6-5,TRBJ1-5,TGTGCCAGCAGCCTAGTCGACAGGGGGAATCAGCCCCAGCATTTT,CASSLVDRGNQPQHF
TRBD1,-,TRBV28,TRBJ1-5,TGTGCCAGCAGAGGACAGGGCGCCTCCCAGGCCCAGCATTTT,CASRGQGASQAQHF
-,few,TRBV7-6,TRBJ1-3,TGTGCCAGCAGCTTAGCGCGGAGGGGAGCGGGAAACACCATATATTTT,CASSLARRGAGNTIYF
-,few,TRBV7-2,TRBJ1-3,TGTGCCAGCAGCTTATCCCGAAACACCATATATTTT,CASSLSRNTIYF
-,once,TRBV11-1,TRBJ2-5,TGTGCCAGCAGCGAAAGGGGGGGCAGTCAAGAGACCCAGTACTTC,CASSERGGSQETQYF
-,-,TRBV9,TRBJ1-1,TGTGCCAGCAGCGTATCCGGCCCCGGGGAAGCTTTCTTT,CASSVSGPGEAFF
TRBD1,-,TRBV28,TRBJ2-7,TGTGCCATTACAGCCGGGACAGGGGGATCAAGCCTCTCCTACGAGCAGTACTTC,CAITAGTGGSSLSYEQYF
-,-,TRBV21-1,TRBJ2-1,TGTGCCAGCAGTACAGGGGGAAGGGATGAGCAGTTCTTC,CASSTGGRDEQFF
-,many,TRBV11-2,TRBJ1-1,TGTGCCAGCAGCTCCCCCTTGAACACTGAAGCTTTCTTT,CASSSPLNTEAFF
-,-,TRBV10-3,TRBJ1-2,TGTGCCATCAGGGGAGACGAGGCCTATGGCTACACCTTC,CAIRGDEAYGYTF
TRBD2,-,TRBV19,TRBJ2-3,TGTGCCAGTAGGAAACGGACTAGCGGGAGTACAGATACGCAGTATTTT,CASRKRTSGSTDTQYF
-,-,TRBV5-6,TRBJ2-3,TGTGCCAGCAGCTCGGGGTGGGCTACAGATACGCAGTATTTT,CASSSGWATDTQYF
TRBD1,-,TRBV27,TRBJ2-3,TGTGCCAGCAGTTTACTGACAGGGGGCTTGGATACGCAGTATTTT,CASSLLTGGLDTQYF
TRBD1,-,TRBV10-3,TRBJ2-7,TGTGCCACTGCAGGGGGCGTCGAGCAGTACTTC,CATAGGVEQYF
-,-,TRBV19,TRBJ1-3,TGTGCCAGCGAGATAAGGGAAAAACGGGACACCATATATTTT,CASEIREKRDTIYF
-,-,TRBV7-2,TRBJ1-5,TGTGCCAGCAGCTTAAATTGGGGCGGCGATCAGCCCCAGCATTTT,CASSLNWGGDQPQHF
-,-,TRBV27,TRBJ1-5,TGTGCCAGCAGTTTACAATACAGCAATCAGCCCCAGCATTTT,CASSLQYSNQPQHF
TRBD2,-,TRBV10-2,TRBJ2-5,TGCGCCAGCAGTGATGATCAGGGAGGGGAGACCCAGTACTTC,CASSDDQGGETQYF
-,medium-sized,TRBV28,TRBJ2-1,TGTGCCAGCAGTTTTAGGGGGACCTACAATGAGCAGTTCTTC,CASSFRGTYNEQFF
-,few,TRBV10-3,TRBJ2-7,TGTGCCATCAGTGGGTCGACGGGGACCTACGAGCAGTACTTC,CAISGSTGTYEQYF
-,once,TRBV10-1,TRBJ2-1,TGCGCCAGCAGTGAAGGGGCTCTCAATGAGCAGTTCTTC,CASSEGALNEQFF
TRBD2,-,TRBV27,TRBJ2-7,TGTGCCAGCAGTTTCCGGGGGGTCGAGCAGTACTTC,CASSFRGVEQYF
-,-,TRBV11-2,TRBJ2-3,TGTGCCAGCAGCTTTAGTGGGGGCACAGATACGCAGTATTTT,CASSFSGGTDTQYF
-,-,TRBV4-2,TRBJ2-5,TGTGCCAGCAGCCCGAATGTGGCGGGGCAAGAGACCCAGTACTTC,CASSPNVAGQETQYF
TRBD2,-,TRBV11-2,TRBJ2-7,TGTGCCAGCAGCTTAGATAGGACTAGAACCTACGAGCAGTACTTC,CASSLDRTRTYEQYF
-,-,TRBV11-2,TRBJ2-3,TGTGCCAGCAGGGGGCCGGGGAAAGATACGCAGTATTTT,CASRGPGKDTQYF
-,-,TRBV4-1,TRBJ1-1,TGCGCCAGCAGCCAAGTCACCCAAGGAGAAGCTTTCTTT,CASSQVTQGEAFF
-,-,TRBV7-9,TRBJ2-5,TGTGCCAGCAGCTCCAGAGAAAGAGGAACTCAAGGCTCGGAGACCCAGTACTTC,CASSSRERGTQGSETQYF
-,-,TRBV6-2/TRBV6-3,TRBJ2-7,TGTGCCAGCAGTACCTCAGCTGCGGTGGACGAGCAGTACTTC,CASSTSAAVDEQYF
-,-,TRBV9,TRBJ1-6,TGTGCCAGCAGCGTAGAGCCGGCATCATCACCCCTCCACTTT,CASSVEPASSPLHF
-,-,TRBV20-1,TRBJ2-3,TGCAGTGCCAAAGAGGGAGATACGCAGTATTTT,CSAKEGDTQYF